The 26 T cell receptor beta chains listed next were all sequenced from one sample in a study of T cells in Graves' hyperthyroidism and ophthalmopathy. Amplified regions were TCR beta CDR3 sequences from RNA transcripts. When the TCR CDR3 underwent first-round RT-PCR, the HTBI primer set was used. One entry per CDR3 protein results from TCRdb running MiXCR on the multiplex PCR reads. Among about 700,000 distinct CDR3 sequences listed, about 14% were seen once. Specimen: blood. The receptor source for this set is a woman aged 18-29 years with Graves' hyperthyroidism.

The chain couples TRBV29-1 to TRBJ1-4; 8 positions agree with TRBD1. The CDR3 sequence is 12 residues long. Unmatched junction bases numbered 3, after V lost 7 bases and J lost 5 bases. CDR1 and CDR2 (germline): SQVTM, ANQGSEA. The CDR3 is CSGWTGNEKLFF. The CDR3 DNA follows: TGCAGCGGCTGGACAGGGAATGAAAAACTGTTTTTT.

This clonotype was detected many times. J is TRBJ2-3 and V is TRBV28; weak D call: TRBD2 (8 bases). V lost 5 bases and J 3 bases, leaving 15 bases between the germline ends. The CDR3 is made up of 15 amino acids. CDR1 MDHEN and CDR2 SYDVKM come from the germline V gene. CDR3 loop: CASSELAGQTDTQYF. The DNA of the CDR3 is TGTGCCAGCAGTGAATTAGCGGGACAGACAGATACGCAGTATTTT.

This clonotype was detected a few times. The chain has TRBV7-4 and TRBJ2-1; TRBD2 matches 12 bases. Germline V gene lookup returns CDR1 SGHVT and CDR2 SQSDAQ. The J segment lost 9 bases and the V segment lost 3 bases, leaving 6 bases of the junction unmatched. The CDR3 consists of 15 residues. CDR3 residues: CASSFLAGGKVEQFF. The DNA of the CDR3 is TGTGCCAGCAGCTTCCTAGCGGGGGGGAAGGTTGAGCAGTTCTTC.

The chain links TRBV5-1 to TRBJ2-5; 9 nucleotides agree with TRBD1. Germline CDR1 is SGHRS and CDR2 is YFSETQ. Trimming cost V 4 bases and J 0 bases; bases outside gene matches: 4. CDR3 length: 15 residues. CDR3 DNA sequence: TGCGCCAGCAGCGTGGACAGGGGCGACCAAGAGACCCAGTACTTC. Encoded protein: CASSVDRGDQETQYF.

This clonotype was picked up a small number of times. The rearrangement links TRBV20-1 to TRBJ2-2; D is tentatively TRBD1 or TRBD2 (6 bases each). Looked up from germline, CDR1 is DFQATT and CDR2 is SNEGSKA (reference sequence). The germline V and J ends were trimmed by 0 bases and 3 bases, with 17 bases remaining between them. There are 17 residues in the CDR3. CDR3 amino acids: CSARDQSGRGDTGELFF. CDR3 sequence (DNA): TGCAGTGCTAGAGATCAGAGTGGTAGGGGGGACACCGGGGAGCTGTTTTTT.

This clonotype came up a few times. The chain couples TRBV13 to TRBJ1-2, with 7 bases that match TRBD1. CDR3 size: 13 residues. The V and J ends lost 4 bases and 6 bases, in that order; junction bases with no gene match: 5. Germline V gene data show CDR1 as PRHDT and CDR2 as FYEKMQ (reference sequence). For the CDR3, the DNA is TGTGCCAGCAGCTCACAGGGGAGGGATGGCTACACCTTC. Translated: CASSSQGRDGYTF.

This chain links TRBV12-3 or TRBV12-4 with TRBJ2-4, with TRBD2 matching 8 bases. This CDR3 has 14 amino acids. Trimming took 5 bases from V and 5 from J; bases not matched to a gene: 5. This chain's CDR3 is CASSPREGQNIQYF. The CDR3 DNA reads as TGTGCCAGCAGTCCCCGGGAGGGGCAAAACATTCAGTACTTC.

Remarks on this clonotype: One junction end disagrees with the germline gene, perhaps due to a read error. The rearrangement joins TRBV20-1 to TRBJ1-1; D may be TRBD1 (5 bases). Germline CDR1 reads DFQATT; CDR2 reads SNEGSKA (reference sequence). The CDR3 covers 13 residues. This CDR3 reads CSASDIKNTGAFF. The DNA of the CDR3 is TGCAGTGCCTCGGACATCAAGAACACTGGAGCTTTCTTT.

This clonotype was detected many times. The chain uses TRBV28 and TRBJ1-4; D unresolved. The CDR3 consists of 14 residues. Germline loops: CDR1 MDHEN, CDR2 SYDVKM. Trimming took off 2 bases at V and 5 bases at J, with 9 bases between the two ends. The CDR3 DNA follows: TGTGCCAGCAGTTTAGGAGGGTTCAATGAAAAACTGTTTTTT. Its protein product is CASSLGGFNEKLFF.

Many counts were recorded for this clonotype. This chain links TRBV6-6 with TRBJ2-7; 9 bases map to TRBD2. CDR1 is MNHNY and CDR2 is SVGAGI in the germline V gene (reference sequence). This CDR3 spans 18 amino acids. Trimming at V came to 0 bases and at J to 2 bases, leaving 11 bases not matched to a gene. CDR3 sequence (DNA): TGTGCCAGCAGTTACTCGATGGTAGCGGGGGACCCCGCCTACGAGCAGTACTTC. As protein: CASSYSMVAGDPAYEQYF.

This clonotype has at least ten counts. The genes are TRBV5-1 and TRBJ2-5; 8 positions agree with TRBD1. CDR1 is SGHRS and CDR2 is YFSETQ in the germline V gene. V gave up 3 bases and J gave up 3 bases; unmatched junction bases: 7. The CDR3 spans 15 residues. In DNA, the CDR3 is TGCGCCAGCAGCTGGGGGCCGGGACAGGAAGAGACCCAGTACTTC. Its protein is CASSWGPGQEETQYF. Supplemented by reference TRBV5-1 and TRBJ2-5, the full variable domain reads KAGVTQTPRYLIKTRGQQVTLSCSPISGHRSVSWYQQTPGQGLQFLFEYFSETQRNKGNFPGRFSGRQFSNSRSEMNVSTLELGDSALYLCASSWGPGQEETQYFGPGTRLLVL.

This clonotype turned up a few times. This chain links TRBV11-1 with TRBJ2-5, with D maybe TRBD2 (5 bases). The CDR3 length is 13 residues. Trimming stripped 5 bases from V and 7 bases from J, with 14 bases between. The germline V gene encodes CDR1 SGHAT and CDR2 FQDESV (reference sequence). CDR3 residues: CASSNGVEVTQYF. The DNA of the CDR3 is TGTGCCAGCAGCAACGGGGTGGAGGTGACCCAGTACTTC.

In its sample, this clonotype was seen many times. CDR3 protein: CATSDAAGSSYEQYF. In DNA, the CDR3 is TGTGCCACCAGTGATGCCGCGGGAAGCTCCTACGAGCAGTACTTC. The chain links TRBV24-1 to TRBJ2-7; TRBD2 is a possible D gene (6 bases). Trimming left V 3 bases short and J 0 bases short, with 11 bases between. This CDR3 comprises 15 residues. Looked up from germline, CDR1 is KGHDR and CDR2 is SFDVKD.

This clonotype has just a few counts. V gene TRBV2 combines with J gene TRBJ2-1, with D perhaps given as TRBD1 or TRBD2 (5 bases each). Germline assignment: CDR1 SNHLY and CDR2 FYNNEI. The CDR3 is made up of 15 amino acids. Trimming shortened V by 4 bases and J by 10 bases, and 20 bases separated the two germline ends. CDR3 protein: CASSVQGAGIGEQFF. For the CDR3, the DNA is TGTGCCAGCAGTGTTCAGGGTGCCGGGATTGGGGAGCAGTTCTTC.

This CDR3 reads CASGPLGEQFF. The CDR3 region has the DNA TGTGCCAGCGGGCCGCTCGGGGAGCAGTTCTTC. V is TRBV7-7 and J is TRBJ2-1; D uncertain. The CDR3 has 11 residues. V lost 8 bases to trimming and J lost 10 bases, with 12 bases between them. Per germline, CDR1 SSHAT and CDR2 FNYEAQ (reference sequence).

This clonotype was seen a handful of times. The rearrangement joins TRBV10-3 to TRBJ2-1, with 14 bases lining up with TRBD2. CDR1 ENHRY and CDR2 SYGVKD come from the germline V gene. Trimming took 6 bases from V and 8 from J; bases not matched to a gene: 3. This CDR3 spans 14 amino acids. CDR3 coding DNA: TGTGCCATCAGAGGACTAGCGGGAGGTGATGAGCAGTTCTTC. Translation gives CAIRGLAGGDEQFF.

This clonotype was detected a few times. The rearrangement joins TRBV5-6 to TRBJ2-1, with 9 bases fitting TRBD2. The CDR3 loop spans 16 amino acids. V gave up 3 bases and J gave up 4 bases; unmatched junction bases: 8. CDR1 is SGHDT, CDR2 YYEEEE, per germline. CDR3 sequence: CASSSVAGEPYNEQFF. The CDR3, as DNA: TGTGCCAGCAGCTCCGTAGCGGGAGAACCTTACAATGAGCAGTTCTTC.

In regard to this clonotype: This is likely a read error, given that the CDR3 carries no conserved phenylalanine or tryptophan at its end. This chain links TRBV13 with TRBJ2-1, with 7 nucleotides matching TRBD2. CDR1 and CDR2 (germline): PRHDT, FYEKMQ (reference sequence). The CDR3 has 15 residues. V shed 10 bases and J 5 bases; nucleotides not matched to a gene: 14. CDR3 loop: CATTLLASGHNEQFL. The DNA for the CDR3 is TGTGCCACCACGCTCTTGGCTAGCGGCCACAATGAGCAGTTCCTC.

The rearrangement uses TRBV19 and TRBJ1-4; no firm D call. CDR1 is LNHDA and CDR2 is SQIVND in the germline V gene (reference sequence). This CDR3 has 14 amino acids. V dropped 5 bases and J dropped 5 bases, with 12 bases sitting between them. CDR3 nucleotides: TGTGCCAGTAGTTCTACAGTAAGAAATGAAAAACTGTTTTTT. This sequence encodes CASSSTVRNEKLFF. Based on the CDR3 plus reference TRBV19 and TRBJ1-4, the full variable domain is DGGITQSPKYLFRKEGQNVTLSCEQNLNHDAMYWYRQDPGQGLRLIYYSQIVNDFQKGDIAEGYSVSREKKESFPLTVTSAQKNPTAFYLCASSSTVRNEKLFFGSGTQLSVL.

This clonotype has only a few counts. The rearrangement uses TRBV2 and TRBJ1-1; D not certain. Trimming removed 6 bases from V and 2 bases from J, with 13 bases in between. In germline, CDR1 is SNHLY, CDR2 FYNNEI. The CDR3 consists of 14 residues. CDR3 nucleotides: TGTGCCAGCAGAAGAAGGGATACAAACACTGAAGCTTTCTTT. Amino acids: CASRRRDTNTEAFF.

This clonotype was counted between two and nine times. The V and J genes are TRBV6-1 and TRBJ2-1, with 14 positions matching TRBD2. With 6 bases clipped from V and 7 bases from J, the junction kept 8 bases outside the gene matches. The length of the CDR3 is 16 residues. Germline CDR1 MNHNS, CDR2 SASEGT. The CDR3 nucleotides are TGTGCCAGCAGGGGACTAGCGGGAGTGGAGGGAAATGAGCAGTTCTTC. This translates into CASRGLAGVEGNEQFF.

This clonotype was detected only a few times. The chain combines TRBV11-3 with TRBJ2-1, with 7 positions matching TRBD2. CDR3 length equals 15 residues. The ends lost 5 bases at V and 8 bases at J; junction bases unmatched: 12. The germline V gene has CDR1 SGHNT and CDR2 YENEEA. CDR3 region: CASSPDRVAGDEQFF. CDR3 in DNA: TGTGCCAGCAGCCCGGACCGAGTAGCGGGCGATGAGCAGTTCTTC.

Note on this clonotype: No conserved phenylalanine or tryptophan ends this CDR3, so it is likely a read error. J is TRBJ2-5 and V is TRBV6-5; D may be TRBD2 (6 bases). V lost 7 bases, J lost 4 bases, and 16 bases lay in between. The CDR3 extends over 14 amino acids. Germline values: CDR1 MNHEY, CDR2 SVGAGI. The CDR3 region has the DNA TGTGCCAGCACCCGCGGGTTGGGAGGAGAGACCCAGTACCTC. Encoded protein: CASTRGLGGETQYL.

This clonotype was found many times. CDR3: CASSLAGMTDTQYF. In DNA, the CDR3 is TGTGCCAGCAGCTTAGCGGGAATGACAGATACGCAGTATTTT. V gene TRBV28 combines with J gene TRBJ2-3; 8 bases agree with TRBD2. Germline CDR1 and CDR2: MDHEN and SYDVKM. The CDR3 covers 14 residues. With V trimmed by 6 bases and J by 3 bases, 5 bases remained unmatched.

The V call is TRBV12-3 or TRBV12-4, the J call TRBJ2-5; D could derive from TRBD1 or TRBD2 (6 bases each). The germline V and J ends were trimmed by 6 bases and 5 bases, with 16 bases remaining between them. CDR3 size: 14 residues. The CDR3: CASSWPGAPETQYF. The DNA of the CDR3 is TGTGCCAGCAGCTGGCCGGGGGCCCCGGAGACCCAGTACTTC.

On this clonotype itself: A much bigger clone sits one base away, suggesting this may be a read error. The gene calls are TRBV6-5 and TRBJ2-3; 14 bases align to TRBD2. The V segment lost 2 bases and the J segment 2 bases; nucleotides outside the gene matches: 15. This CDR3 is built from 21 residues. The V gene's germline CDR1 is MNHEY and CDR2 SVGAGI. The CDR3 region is CASSYPQTSGRAGFNTDTQYF. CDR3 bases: TGTGCCAGCAGTTACCCCCAGACTAGCGGGAGGGCCGGATTCAACACAGATACGCAGTATTTT.